The rows below give T cell receptor beta chains drawn from one sample of a study of blood T cell repertoires in COVID-19. Here immunoSEQ multiplex PCR was the method, and the copy in TCRdb shows in-frame clones only, minus some. The data contain 150,000 to 200,000 clones, roughly 82% of them singletons. The sequenced sample was PBMCs or T cells enriched from blood (not recorded which). The receptors here all came from a woman aged 60 to 75 with acute COVID-19. Both conserved end residues are part of each CDR3. A D gene is named only where the DNA matches it firmly. The listing skips clone size in some rows; elsewhere it reads once, few, many or a size class.

>TRBJ1-5|.|.|TRBV19
TGTGCCAGTAGTGCTCTGCTGAGGATCAATCAGCCCCAGCATTTT
CASSALLRINQPQHF
>TRBJ1-2|.|.|TRBV2
TGTGCCCTACAGGTTTCTCCCGGCTACACCTTC
CALQVSPGYTF
>TRBJ1-2|.|.|TRBV4-3
TGCGCCAGCAGCCAAATGACAGAACTCAACTATGGCTACACCTTC
CASSQMTELNYGYTF
>TRBJ1-3|.|.|TRBV27
TGTGCCAGCAGTTTGGCACAGGGAGCTGGAAACACCATATATTTT
CASSLAQGAGNTIYF
>TRBJ2-1|TRBD2|.|TRBV19
TGTGCCAGTAGTCTCCAAGCGGGACCCTACAATGAGCAGTTCTTC
CASSLQAGPYNEQFF
>TRBJ2-5|TRBD2|.|TRBV3-1/TRBV3-2
TGTGCCAGCAGCCAAGGGACTAGCGGGCTACAAGAGACCCAGTACTTC
CASSQGTSGLQETQYF
>TRBJ2-6|TRBD1|.|TRBV27
TGTGCCAGCAGTTTGCTAGGGGACAGGGCTGGGGCCAACGTCCTGACTTTC
CASSLLGDRAGANVLTF
>TRBJ1-3|.|.|TRBV18
TGTGCCAGCTCAACGGGACATTCCTCTGGAAACACCATATATTTT
CASSTGHSSGNTIYF
>TRBJ2-1|.|.|TRBV20-1
TGCAGTGCTAGAGCTATATGGGAGCAGTTCTTC
CSARAIWEQFF
>TRBJ1-4|.|.|TRBV19
TGTGCCAGTAGTTCGCAGTACGAAAAACTGTTTTTT
CASSSQYEKLFF
>TRBJ2-1|TRBD2|.|TRBV29-1
TGCAGTCATGTCCGAGGGACTAGCGGGGGGCATATCGGGAATGAGCAGTTCTTC
CSHVRGTSGGHIGNEQFF
>TRBJ1-4|.|.|TRBV5-1
TGCGCCAGCAGTCCCCCCGGACGTGGGGGGAGTGAAAAACTGTTTTTT
CASSPPGRGGSEKLFF
>TRBJ2-1|TRBD2|.|TRBV19
TGTGCCAGTAGTATCTCGGCTAGCGGGGGGCTCAATGAGCAGTTCTTC
CASSISASGGLNEQFF
>TRBJ1-2|.|.|TRBV29-1
TGCAGCGTCGTTGCTGAGGCCTTTAACTATGGCTACACCTTC
CSVVAEAFNYGYTF
>TRBJ2-1|.|.|TRBV27
TGTGCCAGCAGTCCAATTACCGACTTAAGCTCCTACAATGAGCAGTTCTTC
CASSPITDLSSYNEQFF
>TRBJ1-4|TRBD1|.|TRBV7-9
TGTGCCAGCAGCCCGGTACAGGGGGGTTTGGTTGAAAAACTGTTTTTT
CASSPVQGGLVEKLFF
>TRBJ2-7|TRBD1|.|TRBV3-1/TRBV3-2
TGTGCCAGCAGCGAATCAGGGACAGGGATCGACGAGCAGTACTTC
CASSESGTGIDEQYF
>TRBJ1-1|.|once|TRBV9
TGTGCCAGCAGCGTAGCCGGGACAACGAACACTGAAGCTTTCTTT
CASSVAGTTNTEAFF
>TRBJ2-1|.|once|TRBV11-2
TGTGCCAGCAGCCCAGGGGAATGGTATGAGCAGTTCTTC
CASSPGEWYEQFF
>TRBJ2-3|TRBD2|.|TRBV19
TGTGCCAGTAGTATCCGGACTAGCGGGGGGCCCACAGATACGCAGTATTTT
CASSIRTSGGPTDTQYF
>TRBJ1-5|.|once|TRBV19
TGTGCCAGTAGGACCGACTCGGGGTGGGGTCAGCCCCAGCATTTT
CASRTDSGWGQPQHF
>TRBJ2-5|.|.|TRBV18
TGTGCCAGCTCACCGCGGGAGACCCAGTACTTC
CASSPRETQYF
>TRBJ1-2|.|.|TRBV27
TGTGCCAGCAGTGACCTACCCGGGACAAGGAACAACTATGGCTACACCTTC
CASSDLPGTRNNYGYTF
>TRBJ1-4|.|.|TRBV7-9
TGTGCCAGCAGCTCTAGGGGAATAGCTAATGAAAAACTGTTTTTT
CASSSRGIANEKLFF
>TRBJ1-3|TRBD1|.|TRBV6-5
TGTGCCAGCCGACAGGGGGCTGGAAACACCATATATTTT
CASRQGAGNTIYF
>TRBJ2-6|TRBD1|.|TRBV10-3
TGTGCCATCAGTCTAGCAGGGGGCGATGGGGCCAACGTCCTGACTTTC
CAISLAGGDGANVLTF
>TRBJ1-4|TRBD1|.|TRBV10-1
TGCGCCAGCAGTCCACAGGGGGCGAGTGAAAAACTGTTTTTT
CASSPQGASEKLFF
>TRBJ2-6|TRBD1|.|TRBV27
TGTGCCAGCAGTTACAGGGGACCTGGGGCCAACGTCCTGACTTTC
CASSYRGPGANVLTF
>TRBJ2-2|.|.|TRBV18
TGTGCCAGCTCAGCCCCACTAGGGGGGGCCTCTCGGACCGGGGAGCTGTTTTTT
CASSAPLGGASRTGELFF
>TRBJ1-6|.|few|TRBV27
TGTGCCAGCAGTTTATCGATTTTGTGGGGCCGCGAGCGTAATTCACCCCTCCACTTT
CASSLSILWGRERNSPLHF
>TRBJ2-7|.|few|TRBV2
TGTGCCAGCAGGGAGACTGCCCCGGGAGAGCAGTACTTC
CASRETAPGEQYF
>TRBJ2-1|TRBD1|.|TRBV10-3
TGTGCCATCAGTGAACAGGGGAAATACAATGAGCAGTTCTTC
CAISEQGKYNEQFF
>TRBJ1-6|TRBD1|.|TRBV11-2
TGTGCCAGCAGCCCCCGAGTGGGACAGGGATCACCCCTCCACTTT
CASSPRVGQGSPLHF
>TRBJ1-1|.|few|TRBV7-9
TGTGCCGGGGTAAATGCAGGGGTGGGTACTGAAGCTTTCTTT
CAGVNAGVGTEAFF
>TRBJ2-3|.|few|TRBV7-9
TGTGCCAGCAGCTCGACAGGGACTAGCACAGATACGCAGTATTTT
CASSSTGTSTDTQYF
>TRBJ1-1|.|.|TRBV27
TGTGCCAGTCGACGTGGGGGGGCGAACACTGAAGCTTTCTTT
CASRRGGANTEAFF
>TRBJ1-3|TRBD1|.|TRBV5-1
TGCGCCAGCAGCTTCGGGACAGGGGCAGGAAACACCATATATTTT
CASSFGTGAGNTIYF
>TRBJ1-5|TRBD1|.|TRBV7-2
TGTGCCAGCAGCCTCGGACAGGCAGGAGTTAATCAGCCCCAGCATTTT
CASSLGQAGVNQPQHF
>TRBJ1-2|TRBD1|.|TRBV18
TGTGCCAGCTCCCTGGCCACGGGACAGGTGGGCTATGGCTACACCTTC
CASSLATGQVGYGYTF
>TRBJ2-3|.|.|TRBV30
TGTGCCTGGAGTCCTAGCGGCACAGATACGCAGTATTTT
CAWSPSGTDTQYF
>TRBJ1-6|.|few|TRBV5-6
TGTGCCAGCAGCCTGGGGCAGATGGATTCACCCCTCCACTTT
CASSLGQMDSPLHF
>TRBJ2-5|.|once|TRBV27
TGTGCCAGCAGTTTAACCCCACCCATCAGGCCCCCCGTGGAGACCCAGTACTTC
CASSLTPPIRPPVETQYF
>TRBJ1-1|.|.|TRBV29-1
TGCAGCGTTCTTCACACTGAAGCTTTCTTT
CSVLHTEAFF
>TRBJ2-1|.|.|TRBV7-2
TGTGCCAGCAGCTTAATGTCGGGAGTGTCCTACAATGAGCAGTTCTTC
CASSLMSGVSYNEQFF
>TRBJ2-1|TRBD2|.|TRBV7-2
TGTGCCAGCAGCTTTTCTTTAGCGGGGGGCTCCTACAATGAGCAGTTCTTC
CASSFSLAGGSYNEQFF
>TRBJ2-3|TRBD2|.|TRBV12-3/TRBV12-4
TGTGCCAGCAGCCCTAGCGGTGCGCAGTATTTT
CASSPSGAQYF
>TRBJ2-3|TRBD2|.|TRBV24-1
TGTGCCACCAGTGACGGCGGGAGAGCAGATACGCAGTATTTT
CATSDGGRADTQYF
>TRBJ1-2|.|.|TRBV19
TGTGCCAGTAGCCGACAGCTCAATAACTATGGCTACACCTTC
CASSRQLNNYGYTF
>TRBJ2-7|TRBD2|.|TRBV3-1/TRBV3-2
TGTGCCAGCAGCCAAGATTGGGGGGGCTCCTACGAGCAGTACTTC
CASSQDWGGSYEQYF
>TRBJ2-5|TRBD1|.|TRBV6-5
TGTGCCAGCAGGCCCGGGACAGGGAAAGAGACCCAGTACTTC
CASRPGTGKETQYF
>TRBJ1-4|.|.|TRBV5-1
TGCGCCAGCAGGGACAGTTCGCCTTTTGAAAAACTGTTTTTT
CASRDSSPFEKLFF
>TRBJ2-7|.|.|TRBV6-5
TGTGCCACCACTCCATTTCTAGCCGCGCACGAGCAGTACTTC
CATTPFLAAHEQYF
>TRBJ2-3|.|.|TRBV10-2
TGCGCCAGCAGTGAGCCCGGAGGGACTCCGGGTCTTTTT
CASSEPGGTPGLF